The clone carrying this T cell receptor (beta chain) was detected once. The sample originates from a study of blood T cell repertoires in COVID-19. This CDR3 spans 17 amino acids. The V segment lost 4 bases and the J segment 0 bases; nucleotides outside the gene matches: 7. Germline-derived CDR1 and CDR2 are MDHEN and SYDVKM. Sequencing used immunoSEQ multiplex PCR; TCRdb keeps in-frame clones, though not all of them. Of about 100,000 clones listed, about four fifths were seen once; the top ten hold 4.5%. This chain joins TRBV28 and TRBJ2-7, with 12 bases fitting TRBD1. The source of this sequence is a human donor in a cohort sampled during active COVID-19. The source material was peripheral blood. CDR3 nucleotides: TGTGCCAGCAGTTCTCCGGGACAGGGGGCACTCTCCTACGAGCAGTACTTC. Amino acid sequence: CASSSPGQGALSYEQYF.